What follows describes a single T cell receptor beta chain. Antigen specificity is unknown. These data belong to a study of Ad26.COV2.S vaccination and SARS-CoV-2 variants. Study summary: Sample donor was a member of the COV1001 Ad26.COV2.S trial arm.

Treatment indicated: roughly 18 received Ad26.COV2.S at low or high dose, single or two shots; about five received placebo; per-sample allocation not given. The investigators took samples on day 63 after the first vaccine or placebo injection. The table came from immunoSEQ multiplex PCR; TCRdb's copy has only in-frame clones and leaves some out. The sample consists of a few hundred thousand clones, 90% of them appearing once. General observations from the study: Placebo recipients had lower spike-specific TCR breadth than vaccine recipients. With respect to non-spike TCR breadth, vaccine and placebo recipients were similar. Possibly, TCR breadth and depth analyses underestimated total T cell responses.

This sequence originates from a person between 18 and 59 years old who received the Ad26.COV2.S COVID-19 vaccine or a placebo. The input for sequencing was peripheral blood, taken in a trial of Ad26.COV2.S vaccine versus placebo.

The chain's CDR3 is CASSYDRVAEAFF. DNA of the CDR3: TGTGCCAGCAGTTATGACAGGGTTGCTGAAGCTTTCTTT. The chain joins TRBV2 to TRBJ1-1, with 7 bases fitting TRBD1. Germline V gene data show CDR1 as SNHLY and CDR2 as FYNNEI. V gave up 5 bases and J gave up 6 bases; unmatched junction bases: 6. The CDR3 length is 13 residues.